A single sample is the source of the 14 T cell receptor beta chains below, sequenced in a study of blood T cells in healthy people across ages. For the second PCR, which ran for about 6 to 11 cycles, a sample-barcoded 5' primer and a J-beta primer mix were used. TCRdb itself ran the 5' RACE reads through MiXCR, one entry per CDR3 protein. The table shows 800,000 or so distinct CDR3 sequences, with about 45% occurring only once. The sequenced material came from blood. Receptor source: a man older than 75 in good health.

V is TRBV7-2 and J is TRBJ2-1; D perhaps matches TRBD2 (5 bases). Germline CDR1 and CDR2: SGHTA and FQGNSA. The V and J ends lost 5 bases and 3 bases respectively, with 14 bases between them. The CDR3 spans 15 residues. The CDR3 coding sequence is TGTGCCAGCAGCCTTCACCTTAGCGACTACAATGAGCAGTTCTTC. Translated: CASSLHLSDYNEQFF.

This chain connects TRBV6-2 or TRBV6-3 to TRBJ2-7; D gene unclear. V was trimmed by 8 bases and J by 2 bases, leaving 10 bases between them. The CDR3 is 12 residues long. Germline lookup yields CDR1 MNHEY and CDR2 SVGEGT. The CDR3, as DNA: TGTGCCAGCTCTGGGATCCCCTACGAGCAGTACTTC. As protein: CASSGIPYEQYF.

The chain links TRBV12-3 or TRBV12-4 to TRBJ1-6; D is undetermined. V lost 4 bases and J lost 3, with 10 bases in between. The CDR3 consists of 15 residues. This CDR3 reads CASSSPLNYNSPLHF. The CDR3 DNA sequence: TGTGCCAGCAGTTCCCCATTGAACTATAATTCACCCCTCCACTTT.

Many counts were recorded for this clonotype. CDR3 sequence: CASSFLDEQFF. The CDR3 nucleotides read TGTGCCAGCAGTTTCCTCGATGAGCAGTTCTTC. The V gene is TRBV12-3 or TRBV12-4, the J gene TRBJ2-1, with unresolved D. V was pared by 3 bases and J by 8 bases, with 5 bases between. This CDR3 is 11 amino acids long.

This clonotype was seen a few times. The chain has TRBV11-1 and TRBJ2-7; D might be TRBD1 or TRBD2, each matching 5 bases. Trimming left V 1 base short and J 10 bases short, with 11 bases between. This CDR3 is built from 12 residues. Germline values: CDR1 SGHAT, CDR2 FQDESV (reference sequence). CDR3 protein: CASSLVTGGQYF. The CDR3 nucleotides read TGTGCCAGCAGCTTAGTCACTGGGGGACAGTACTTC.

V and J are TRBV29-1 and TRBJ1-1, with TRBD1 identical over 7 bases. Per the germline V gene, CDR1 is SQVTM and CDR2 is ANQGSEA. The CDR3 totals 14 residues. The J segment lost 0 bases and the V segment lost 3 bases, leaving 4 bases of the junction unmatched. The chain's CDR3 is CSVDEGQLNTEAFF. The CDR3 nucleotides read TGCAGCGTTGATGAGGGACAGCTGAACACTGAAGCTTTCTTT.

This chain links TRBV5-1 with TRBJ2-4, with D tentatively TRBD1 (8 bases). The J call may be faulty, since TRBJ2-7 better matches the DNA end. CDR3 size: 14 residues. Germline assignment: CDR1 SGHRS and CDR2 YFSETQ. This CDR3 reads CASSREGQVGEQYF. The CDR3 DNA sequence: TGCGCCAGCAGCAGGGAGGGACAGGTCGGCGAGCAGTACTTC.

The CDR3 region is CASQPGAPTDTQYF. The CDR3 DNA follows: TGCGCCTCGCAGCCGGGAGCGCCAACAGATACGCAGTATTTT. The rearrangement joins TRBV10-1 to TRBJ2-3; a possible D gene is TRBD2 (6 bases). Between the trimmed V and J ends, which lost 11 bases and 3 bases, there was a span of 18 bases. This CDR3 is built from 14 residues. Germline V lookup: CDR1 WNHNN, CDR2 SYGVQD (reference sequence).

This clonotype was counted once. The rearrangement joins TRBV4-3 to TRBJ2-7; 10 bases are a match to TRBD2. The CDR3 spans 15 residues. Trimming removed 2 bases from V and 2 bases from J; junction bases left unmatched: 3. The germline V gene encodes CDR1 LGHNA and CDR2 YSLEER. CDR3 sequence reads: CASSQQLAGPYEQYF. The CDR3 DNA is TGCGCCAGCAGCCAACAACTAGCGGGGCCCTACGAGCAGTACTTC.

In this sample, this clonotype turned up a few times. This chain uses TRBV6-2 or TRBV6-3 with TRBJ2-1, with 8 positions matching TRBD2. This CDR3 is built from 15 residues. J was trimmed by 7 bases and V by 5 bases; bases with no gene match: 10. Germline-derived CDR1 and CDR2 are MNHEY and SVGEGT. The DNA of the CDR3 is TGTGCCAGCAGTAAAAGCGGGAGTGTTCAGAATGAGCAGTTCTTC. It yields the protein CASSKSGSVQNEQFF.

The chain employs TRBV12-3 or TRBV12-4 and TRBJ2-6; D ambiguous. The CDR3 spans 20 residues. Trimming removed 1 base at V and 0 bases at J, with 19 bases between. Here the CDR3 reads CASSLVLLVDRVSGANVLTF. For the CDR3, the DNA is TGTGCCAGCAGTTTAGTGCTTTTGGTAGATAGGGTCTCTGGGGCCAACGTCCTGACTTTC.

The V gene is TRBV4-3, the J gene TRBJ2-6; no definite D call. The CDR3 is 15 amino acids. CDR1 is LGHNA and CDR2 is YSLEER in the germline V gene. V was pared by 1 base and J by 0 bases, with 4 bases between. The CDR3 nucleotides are TGCGCCAGCAGCCAAGGACACTCTGGGGCCAACGTCCTGACTTTC. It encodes CASSQGHSGANVLTF.

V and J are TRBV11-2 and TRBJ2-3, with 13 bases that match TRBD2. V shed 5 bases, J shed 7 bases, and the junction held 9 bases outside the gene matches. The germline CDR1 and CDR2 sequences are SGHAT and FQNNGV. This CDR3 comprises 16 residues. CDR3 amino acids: CASSPPGLAGANTQYF. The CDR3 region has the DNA TGTGCCAGCAGCCCCCCCGGACTAGCGGGAGCAAATACGCAGTATTTT.

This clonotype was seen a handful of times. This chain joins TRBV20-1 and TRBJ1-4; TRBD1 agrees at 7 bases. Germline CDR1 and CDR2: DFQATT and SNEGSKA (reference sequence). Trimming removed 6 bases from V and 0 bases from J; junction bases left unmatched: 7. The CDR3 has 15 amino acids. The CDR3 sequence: CSAGGERTTNEKLFF. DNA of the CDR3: TGCAGTGCAGGGGGCGAACGAACAACTAATGAAAAACTGTTTTTT.